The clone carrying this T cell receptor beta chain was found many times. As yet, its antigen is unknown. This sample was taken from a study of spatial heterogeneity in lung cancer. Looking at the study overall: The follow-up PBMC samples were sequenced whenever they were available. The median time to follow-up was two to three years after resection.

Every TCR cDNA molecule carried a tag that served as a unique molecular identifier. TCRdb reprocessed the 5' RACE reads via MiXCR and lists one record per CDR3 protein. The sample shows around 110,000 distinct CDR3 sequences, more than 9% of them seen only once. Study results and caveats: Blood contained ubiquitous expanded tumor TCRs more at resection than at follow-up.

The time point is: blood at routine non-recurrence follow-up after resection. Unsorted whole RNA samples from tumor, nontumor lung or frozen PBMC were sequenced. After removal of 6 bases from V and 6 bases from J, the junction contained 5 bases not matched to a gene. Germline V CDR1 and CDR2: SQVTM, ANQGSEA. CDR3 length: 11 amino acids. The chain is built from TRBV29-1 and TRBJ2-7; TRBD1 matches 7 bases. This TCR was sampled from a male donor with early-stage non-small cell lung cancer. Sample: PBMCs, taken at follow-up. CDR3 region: CSVTNRGEQYF. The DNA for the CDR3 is TGCAGCGTAACGAACAGGGGCGAGCAGTACTTC.